The clone carrying this T cell receptor beta chain was counted between two and nine times. No antigen is known for it. The sample originates from a study of blood T cells in healthy people across ages. General observations from the study: Strong correlation was found linking TCR beta diversity to naive T cell percentage.

There are 17 residues in the CDR3. V was pared by 4 bases and J by 2 bases, with 8 bases of the junction left unmatched. Germline V gene data show CDR1 as SGHDN and CDR2 as FVKESK. A second PCR, run for about 6 to 12 cycles, used a sample-barcoded 5' primer plus a J-beta primer mix. Each cDNA molecule carried a tag from a template-switch adaptor that contained 12 random nucleotides. One entry per CDR3 protein results from TCRdb running MiXCR on the 5' RACE reads. The table shows under 1,100,000 distinct CDR3 sequences, with about 25% occurring only once. These data are also associated with another study on T cells of mothers and their children. From that paper: Versus unrelated pairs, overlap was slightly higher in related mother-child pairs, without reaching significance.

This chain links TRBV14 with TRBJ2-1, with TRBD1 identical over 10 bases. The sample was blood. This TCR was sampled from a girl aged 2 to 10 in good health. CDR3 region: CASSPYRGQGAYNEQFF. The CDR3 DNA sequence: TGTGCCAGCAGCCCTTATAGAGGACAGGGGGCCTACAATGAGCAGTTCTTC.